This T cell receptor beta chain was retrieved from a study of cytomegalovirus exposure and HLA in healthy donors. Findings of the study overall: Researchers reported that a few CMV-associated chains were confirmed in vitro as CMV antigen-specific.

Primers: 60 Vbeta forward and 13 Jbeta reverse. The data were produced by immunoSEQ multiplex PCR, yet TCRdb's version contains in-frame clones alone and is incomplete. The sample lists about 130,000 clones, about two thirds seen once, with approximately 3.5% in the top ten. For this clone: Its antigen is as yet unknown. A junction end diverges from the germline sequence, so it may reflect a read error.

The sequenced sample consisted of PBMCs. The clonotype was recovered from a young man in good health and CMV-seronegative.

The CDR3: CSSSPLAGGRGEQFF. The CDR3, as DNA: TGTTCCAGCAGCCCTCTAGCGGGGGGGCGCGGTGAGCAGTTCTTC. The chain has TRBV7-9 and TRBJ2-1; 12 bases align to TRBD2. This CDR3 is built from 15 residues. Germline values: CDR1 SEHNR, CDR2 FQNEAQ (reference sequence). Combining the CDR3 with reference TRBV7-9 and TRBJ2-1 gives the whole variable domain DTGVSQNPRHKITKRGQNVTFRCDPISEHNRLYWYRQTLGQGPEFLTYFQNEAQLEKSRLLSDRFSAERPKGSFSTLEIQRTEQGDSAMYLCSSSPLAGGRGEQFFGPGTRLTVL.